This T cell receptor beta chain was sequenced in a study of siplizumab effects on memory and regulatory T cells (dated by TCRdb to about 2019). Looking at the study overall: The effect of the anti-CD2 antibody siplizumab on alloreactive T-cell subsets was examined in allogeneic mixed lymphocyte reactions constructed from human PBMCs.

The receptor library was made with the immunoSEQ multiplex PCR assay. Around 94,000 TCR templates per sample were assayed on the deep sequencing platform. Genomic DNA extracted from sorted T cells was used for TCRbeta CDR3 sequencing. From the authors' description of their analysis: The R programming language was used for clonal analysis of the TCRbeta CDR3 data. Alloreactive CD4+ and CD8+ clones were identified by comparing unstimulated samples to CFSE-low samples taken after the reaction. Regulatory or non-regulatory origin of alloreactive CD4+ clones was assigned by matching sequences to the sorted unstimulated Treg and non-Treg repertoires. TCRdb's version of the immuneACCESS table is confined to in-frame rearrangements and falls short of the full clone set. An unresolved V gene accounts for under half of the shortfall where checked; the remainder is of unknown origin. From that table come the V and J calls and clone size; the DNA was used to work out D and trimming. Recorded for this sample are 70,000 to 95,000 clones; 90% to 95% of them occurred a single time. Over 5% of the sample belongs to the ten largest clones.

TCRbeta CDR3 sequencing was performed on sorted unstimulated T cells and on proliferating T cells recovered from mixed lymphocyte reactions. Fresh whole blood from ten HLA-typed healthy donors served as the source for isolating PBMCs. The investigation overall reported the following: Of the alloreactive CD4+ clones that could be mapped, the Treg-derived share averaged around 64% with siplizumab compared with approximately 30% in control reactions. Greater diversity appeared to be present in unstimulated naive T cells than in memory T cells, and a substantial contribution to the alloresponse seemed to be made by naive cells. The suppressive function of proliferating Tregs from siplizumab cultures was not functionally confirmed. The cumulative frequency of alloreactive sequences traceable to unstimulated CD4+ memory T cells was significantly reduced by siplizumab. Roughly 75-95% of proliferating CD4+ or CD8+ clones could not be assigned a naive or memory phenotype. Because sequences below about 10^-5 frequency were poorly captured, only a minor fraction of alloreactive clones could be mapped to unstimulated subsets.

As for this clone: Its antigen specificity is not known. No per-base quality is available; no much larger clone lies one base away.

Its CDR3 holds 15 amino acids, cysteine through phenylalanine. Just CDR3 DNA is preserved here, 45 bases in frame from base 1. The germline V gene encodes CDR1 MNHNY and CDR2 SVGAGI (reference sequence). V is trimmed back by 6 bases and J by 7 bases, and the junction contains 12 bases that no gene match accounts for. This receptor chain uses TRBV6-6 and TRBJ1-5; TRBD1 fits 7 bases in the junction. Material: CD8+ T cells sorted from blood. The TCR comes from a human donor in good health. The CDR3 region: CASRDAGQGVQPQHF. The DNA is TGTGCCAGCAGAGACGCCGGGCAGGGGGTCCAGCCCCAGCATTTT.